Each of the 15 T cell receptor beta chains below was sequenced from the same sample in a study of blood T cell repertoires in COVID-19 (dated by TCRdb to 2020 to 2022). The library was built by means of the immunoSEQ multiplex PCR assay. TCRdb took this table from immuneACCESS and kept in-frame rearrangements with V and J called. Such tables lack part of the clones; where checked against another copy, unresolved V genes explain under half of the gap, and the rest is unexplained. Within this sample are about 270,000 clones, with more than 70% of them counted one time only. The top ten constitute 2.5% to 3.5% of the sample. Sequencing used peripheral blood. These receptors were obtained from a woman aged 18-29 years with acute or convalescent COVID-19.

The chain has TRBV7-9 and TRBJ2-7; D is unresolved. In germline, CDR1 is SEHNR, CDR2 FQNEAQ (reference sequence). Deletions cut 5 bases from V and 7 bases from J, with 9 bases between. The CDR3 runs 11 residues. The CDR3 sequence is CASSPGWEQYF. The CDR3 bases are TGTGCCAGCAGCCCCGGGTGGGAGCAGTACTTC.

J is TRBJ2-5 and V is TRBV27, with TRBD2 identical over 7 bases. V was clipped by 2 bases and J by 2 bases; unmatched bases: 8. The CDR3 runs to 16 residues. Germline V gene lookup returns CDR1 MNHEY and CDR2 SMNVEV (reference sequence). CDR3 nucleotides: TGTGCCAGCAGTTTACGGGGAGGGGCATTTCAAGAGACCCAGTACTTC. It yields the protein CASSLRGGAFQETQYF.

The chain combines TRBV30 with TRBJ1-1; tentative D call: TRBD1 (5 bases). V lost 5 bases and J 1 base, leaving 23 bases between the germline ends. The CDR3 is 17 amino acids. The germline CDR1 and CDR2 sequences are GTSNPN and SVGIG (reference sequence). For the CDR3, the DNA is TGTGCCTGGGTTGGGGTCAGGGAAGGATTTGCGAACACTGAAGCTTTCTTT. This gives the protein CAWVGVREGFANTEAFF.

The rearrangement uses TRBV2 and TRBJ2-3, with TRBD2 as a possible D gene (6 bases). CDR3 length: 12 amino acids. V lost 10 bases, J lost 2 bases, and 10 bases lay in between. Germline assignment: CDR1 SNHLY and CDR2 FYNNEI. The CDR3 spells CANRLVTDTQYF. The DNA of the CDR3 is TGTGCCAACAGACTAGTCACAGATACGCAGTATTTT.

The rearrangement uses TRBV14 and TRBJ1-1; D perhaps matches TRBD1 (6 bases). Germline values: CDR1 SGHDN, CDR2 FVKESK. CDR3 size: 14 residues. V lost 7 bases and J lost 0, with 12 bases in between. CDR3 nucleotides: TGTGCCAGCATGCGGACAGATATGAACACTGAAGCTTTCTTT. This codes for CASMRTDMNTEAFF.

This chain joins TRBV11-2 and TRBJ1-2; 10 nucleotides agree with TRBD1. Losses at the gene ends were 5 bases for V and 5 bases for J; bases not matched to a gene: 5. In germline, CDR1 is SGHAT, CDR2 FQNNGV. The CDR3 has 14 residues. The CDR3 spells CASSKGGQGYGYTF. The CDR3 nucleotides are TGTGCCAGCAGCAAAGGGGGACAGGGGTATGGCTACACCTTC.

The rearrangement links TRBV5-1 to TRBJ2-1; TRBD2 matches at 7 bases. This CDR3 spans 13 amino acids. Germline CDR1 reads SGHRS; CDR2 reads YFSETQ. V was clipped by 5 bases and J by 6 bases; unmatched bases: 5. CDR3 DNA sequence: TGCGCCAGCAGGGGGGAGGGTAGCAATGAGCAGTTCTTC. The encoded protein is CASRGEGSNEQFF.

This chain connects TRBV29-1 to TRBJ2-7, with 11 bases aligning to TRBD2. Looked up from germline, CDR1 is SQVTM and CDR2 is ANQGSEA. The CDR3 has 13 residues. Trimming cost V 4 bases and J 2 bases; bases outside gene matches: 1. CDR3 region: CSVGLAGPYEQYF. CDR3 in DNA: TGCAGCGTTGGACTAGCGGGGCCCTACGAGCAGTACTTC.

The chain recombines TRBV30 with TRBJ1-3; no firm D call. Trimming shortened V by 4 bases and J by 0 bases, and 10 bases separated the two germline ends. Germline assignment: CDR1 GTSNPN and CDR2 SVGIG (reference sequence). This CDR3 comprises 14 residues. The CDR3 spells CAWKKLSSGNTIYF. CDR3 DNA sequence: TGTGCCTGGAAAAAGCTGAGCTCTGGAAACACCATATATTTT.

The J gene is TRBJ2-7, the V gene TRBV6-5, with 10 bases fitting TRBD1. Trimming at V came to 7 bases and at J to 4 bases, leaving 7 bases not matched to a gene. CDR1 MNHEY and CDR2 SVGAGI come from the germline V gene. The CDR3 consists of 14 residues. As DNA, the CDR3 is TGTGCCAGCAAGGTCCGGGACAGGGGTTACGAGCAGTACTTC. Encoded protein: CASKVRDRGYEQYF.

The chain is built from TRBV5-1 and TRBJ2-7, with TRBD2 matching over 10 bases. The CDR3 has 19 residues. Unmatched junction bases numbered 22, after V lost 4 bases and J lost 6 bases. The V gene's germline CDR1 is SGHRS and CDR2 YFSETQ. CDR3: CASSGGRLAGADASSEQYF. In nucleotides, the CDR3 is TGCGCCAGCAGCGGGGGGCGGCTAGCGGGAGCGGACGCCTCATCCGAGCAGTACTTC.

The chain joins TRBV5-5 to TRBJ1-1; D remains ambiguous. Germline V lookup: CDR1 SGHKS, CDR2 YYEKEE (reference sequence). Trimming took 7 bases from V and 10 from J, leaving 17 bases between them. The CDR3 length is 12 residues. The DNA for the CDR3 is TGTGCCAGCTCTCGCCCCCCAGAGGCAGCTTTCTTT. It encodes CASSRPPEAAFF.

V is TRBV19 and J is TRBJ2-7; 10 bases align to TRBD1. CDR1 is LNHDA and CDR2 is SQIVND in the germline V gene (reference sequence). The length of the CDR3 is 16 residues. The J segment lost 3 bases and the V segment lost 5 bases, leaving 10 bases of the junction unmatched. CDR3 amino acids: CASSFVGDRGYYEQYF. In DNA form, the CDR3 reads TGTGCCAGTAGTTTCGTGGGGGACAGGGGCTACTACGAGCAGTACTTC.

The J gene is TRBJ2-7, the V gene TRBV21-1; the table assigns TRBD2, which was not confirmed against the DNA. TRBV21-1 counts as a pseudogene. The length of the CDR3 is 15 residues. The CDR3 here is CASSKGRDPAYEQYF. The CDR3 nucleotides read TGTGCCAGCAGCAAAGGGAGGGACCCAGCCTACGAGCAGTACTTC.

The rearrangement joins TRBV30 to TRBJ1-2, with D maybe TRBD1 (6 bases). Germline V gives CDR1 GTSNPN, CDR2 SVGIG (reference sequence). The CDR3 runs 13 residues. The V gene lost 6 bases and the J gene lost 4 bases, with 15 bases spanning the gap. Here the CDR3 reads CACSRDIAYGYTF. The CDR3, as DNA: TGTGCCTGCAGCCGGGACATAGCCTATGGCTACACCTTC.